The 15 T cell receptor beta chains listed next were all sequenced from one sample in a study of T cells in Graves' hyperthyroidism and ophthalmopathy. Amplified TCR beta CDR3 regions came from RNA transcripts. HTBI primers were employed in a first-round RT-PCR of the TCR CDR3. TCRdb used MiXCR to reprocess the multiplex PCR reads, holding one entry per CDR3 protein. This table has some 460,000 distinct CDR3 sequences, 15% to 18% appearing once. Sequencing used blood. All receptors derive from a woman aged 18-29 years with Graves' hyperthyroidism.

This clonotype turned up a few times. The chain has TRBV7-2 and TRBJ2-7; 7 bases map to TRBD2. The CDR3 length is 15 residues. With 5 bases clipped from V and 2 bases from J, the junction kept 9 bases outside the gene matches. The V gene's germline CDR1 is SGHTA and CDR2 FQGNSA. This CDR3 reads CASSQGRGRTYEQYF. The CDR3 region has the DNA TGTGCCAGCAGCCAAGGGCGCGGGAGAACCTACGAGCAGTACTTC. The whole variable domain, filled in from reference TRBV7-2 and TRBJ2-7, reads GAGVSQSPSNKVTEKGKDVELRCDPISGHTALYWYRQSLGQGLEFLIYFQGNSAPDKSGLPSDRFSAERTGGSVSTLTIQRTQQEDSAVYLCASSQGRGRTYEQYFGPGTRLTVT.

V usage is TRBV4-2 and J usage is TRBJ1-3; 7 nucleotides match TRBD1. The CDR3 is 16 amino acids. The junction had 5 bases not matched to a gene; V was cut back by 1 base and J by 2 bases. The germline CDR1 and CDR2 sequences are LGHNA and YNFKEQ. This chain's CDR3 is CASSQGGQSPGNTIYF. The CDR3 bases are TGTGCCAGCAGCCAAGGGGGACAGAGCCCTGGAAACACCATATATTTT.

The chain carries TRBV3-1 and TRBJ2-5; D tentatively reads TRBD1 or TRBD2 (5 bases each). This CDR3 is built from 15 residues. The V end lost 1 base, the J end lost 0 bases, and 9 bases lay between the germline ends. CDR1 is LGHDT, CDR2 YNNKEL, per germline (reference sequence). In DNA, the CDR3 is TGTGCCAGCAGCCAAGCGGGGCAGTACCAAGAGACCCAGTACTTC. Translated, it gives CASSQAGQYQETQYF.

This clonotype showed up many times. This sequence joins TRBV28 and TRBJ2-5; D might be TRBD2 (5 bases). CDR3 size: 15 residues. V was cut by 5 bases and J by 2 bases, with 15 bases left in between. Germline CDR1 MDHEN, CDR2 SYDVKM. CDR3 loop: CASSPGVRSQETQYF. For the CDR3, the DNA is TGTGCCAGCAGTCCCGGGGTGCGCAGTCAAGAGACCCAGTACTTC.

This clonotype occurred many times. The chain is built from TRBV7-2 and TRBJ2-5; unclear D gene. Trimming removed 2 bases from V and 7 bases from J, with 14 bases in between. Germline V gene sequence: CDR1 SGHTA, CDR2 FQGNSA. CDR3 length: 14 amino acids. The CDR3 region is CASSLFSQKGTQYF. DNA for the CDR3: TGTGCCAGCAGCTTATTTTCCCAGAAGGGGACCCAGTACTTC.

This clonotype was seen only a few times. This rearrangement joins TRBV15 to TRBJ1-4; D is unresolved. V lost 6 bases, J lost 4 bases, and 12 bases lay in between. Germline assignment: CDR1 LNHNV and CDR2 YYDKDF (reference sequence). CDR3 length equals 14 residues. CDR3 loop: CATRSWQHNEKLFF. The CDR3 DNA is TGTGCCACCAGAAGTTGGCAGCATAATGAAAAACTGTTTTTT.

The genes are TRBV5-6 and TRBJ2-1; D perhaps matches TRBD2 (6 bases). The germline V gene has CDR1 SGHDT and CDR2 YYEEEE. The V and J ends lost 0 bases and 1 base respectively, with 11 bases between them. The CDR3 covers 16 residues. In nucleotides, the CDR3 is TGTGCCAGCAGCTTGGTGGCTAGCGCTTCCTACAATGAGCAGTTCTTC. It codes for CASSLVASASYNEQFF.

This clonotype was seen only a few times. The chain couples TRBV5-1 to TRBJ1-4; TRBD1 matches 7 bases. The ends lost 8 bases at V and 4 bases at J; junction bases unmatched: 8. The CDR3 runs 14 residues. The germline V gene encodes CDR1 SGHRS and CDR2 YFSETQ. Written as DNA, the CDR3 is TGCGCCAGTACTACAGGGGTTATTAATGAAAAACTGTTTTTT. Translated, it gives CASTTGVINEKLFF.

This clonotype has ten or more counts. J is TRBJ2-1 and V is TRBV6-5; 11 nucleotides align to TRBD2. The CDR3 covers 22 residues. Germline V lookup: CDR1 MNHEY, CDR2 SVGAGI. V lost 0 bases to trimming and J lost 1 base; unmatched junction nucleotides: 17. The CDR3 here is CASSYSGGPSGGLGGSYNEQFF. In DNA form, the CDR3 reads TGTGCCAGCAGTTACTCGGGAGGTCCTAGCGGGGGGCTCGGAGGGTCCTACAATGAGCAGTTCTTC.

This clonotype was recorded a few times. The rearrangement uses TRBV4-3 and TRBJ2-7; tentatively, D is TRBD2 (5 bases). The CDR3 is made up of 14 amino acids. V lost 3 bases and J lost 3, with 12 bases in between. The germline V gene has CDR1 LGHNA and CDR2 YSLEER. CDR3 loop: CASSQEDGSYEQYF. In DNA form, the CDR3 reads TGCGCCAGCAGCCAGGAGGACGGAAGCTACGAGCAGTACTTC.

The genes are TRBV7-3 and TRBJ2-7; 10 nucleotides line up with TRBD2. V lost 5 bases and J lost 4; bases outside the gene matches: 11. Germline loops: CDR1 SGHTA, CDR2 FQGTGA. CDR3 length: 16 amino acids. The CDR3 loop reads CASSRTSGTPSYEQYF. The CDR3 DNA sequence: TGTGCCAGCAGCCGAACTAGCGGGACCCCATCTTACGAGCAGTACTTC. Drawing the rest from reference TRBV7-3 and TRBJ2-7, the complete variable domain is GAGVSQTPSNKVTEKGKYVELRCDPISGHTALYWYRQSLGQGPEFLIYFQGTGAADDSGLPNDRFFAVRPEGSVSTLKIQRTERGDSAVYLCASSRTSGTPSYEQYFGPGTRLTVT.

The chain carries TRBV27 and TRBJ1-1, with D tentatively TRBD1 (6 bases). CDR3 length equals 14 residues. The V end was cut by 5 bases, the J end by 0 bases, with 10 bases between. CDR1 is MNHEY and CDR2 is SMNVEV in the germline V gene (reference sequence). CDR3 in amino acids: CASSPQGVNTEAFF. CDR3 nucleotides: TGTGCCAGCAGTCCACAGGGCGTGAACACTGAAGCTTTCTTT.

This clonotype was recorded at least ten times. The J gene is TRBJ2-5, the V gene TRBV11-3; 7 bases map to TRBD1. Germline-derived CDR1 and CDR2 are SGHNT and YENEEA. V was clipped by 6 bases and J by 0 bases; unmatched bases: 7. CDR3 length equals 15 residues. The CDR3: CASSTGDGYQETQYF. CDR3 bases: TGTGCCAGCAGTACAGGGGACGGGTACCAAGAGACCCAGTACTTC.

The genes are TRBV6-1 and TRBJ1-1; D might be TRBD1 (5 bases). V was clipped by 8 bases and J by 7 bases, with 17 bases between them. CDR3 length equals 13 residues. The germline CDR1 and CDR2 sequences are MNHNS and SASEGT. The CDR3 protein is CASGENGGGEAFF. In DNA form, the CDR3 reads TGTGCCAGCGGCGAGAACGGGGGGGGTGAAGCTTTCTTT.

V gene TRBV4-2 combines with J gene TRBJ2-7, with TRBD2 matching 8 bases. Germline V gene data show CDR1 as LGHNA and CDR2 as YNFKEQ. This CDR3 is built from 16 residues. The trim removed 0 bases at V and 4 bases at J, leaving 8 bases unmatched. The CDR3 DNA sequence: TGTGCCAGCAGCCAAGAATGGCGCCGGGGGGGATACGAGCAGTACTTC. Its protein is CASSQEWRRGGYEQYF.